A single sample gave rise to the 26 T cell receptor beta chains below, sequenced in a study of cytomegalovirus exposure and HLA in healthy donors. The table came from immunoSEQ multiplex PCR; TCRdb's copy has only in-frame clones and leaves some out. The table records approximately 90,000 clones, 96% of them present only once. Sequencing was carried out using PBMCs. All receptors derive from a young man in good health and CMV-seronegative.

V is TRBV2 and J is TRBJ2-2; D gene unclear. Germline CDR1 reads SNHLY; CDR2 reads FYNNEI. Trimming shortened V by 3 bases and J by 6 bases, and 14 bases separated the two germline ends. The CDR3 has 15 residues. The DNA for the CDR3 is TGTGCCAGCAGTGACCCCGGGTTGGCCCCCGGGGAGCTGTTTTTT. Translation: CASSDPGLAPGELFF.

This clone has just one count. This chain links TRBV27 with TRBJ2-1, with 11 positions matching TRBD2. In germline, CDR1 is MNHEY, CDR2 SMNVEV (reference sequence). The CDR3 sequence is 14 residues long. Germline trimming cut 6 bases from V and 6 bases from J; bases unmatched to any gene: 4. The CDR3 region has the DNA TGTGCCAGCAGGGTAGCGGGAGGGTCCAATGAGCAGTTCTTC. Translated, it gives CASRVAGGSNEQFF.

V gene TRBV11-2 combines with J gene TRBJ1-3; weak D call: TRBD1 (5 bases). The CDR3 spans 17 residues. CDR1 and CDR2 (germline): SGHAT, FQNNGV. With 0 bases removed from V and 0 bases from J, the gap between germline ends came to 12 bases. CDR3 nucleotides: TGTGCCAGCAGCTTAGATCTGGGGCTGACCTCTGGAAACACCATATATTTT. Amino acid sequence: CASSLDLGLTSGNTIYF.

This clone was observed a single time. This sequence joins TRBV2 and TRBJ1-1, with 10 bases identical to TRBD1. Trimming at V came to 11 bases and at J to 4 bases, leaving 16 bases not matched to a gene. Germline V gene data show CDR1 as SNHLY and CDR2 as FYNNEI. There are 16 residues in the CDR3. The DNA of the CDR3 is TGTGCCGGAAAAAGAGGACCGGGACAGGGGTTCACTGAAGCTTTCTTT. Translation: CAGKRGPGQGFTEAFF. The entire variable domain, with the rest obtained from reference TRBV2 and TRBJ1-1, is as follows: EPEVTQTPSHQVTQMGQEVILRCVPISNHLYFYWYRQILGQKVEFLVSFYNNEISEKSEIFDDQFSVERPDGSNFTLKIRSTKLEDSAMYFCAGKRGPGQGFTEAFFGQGTRLTVV.

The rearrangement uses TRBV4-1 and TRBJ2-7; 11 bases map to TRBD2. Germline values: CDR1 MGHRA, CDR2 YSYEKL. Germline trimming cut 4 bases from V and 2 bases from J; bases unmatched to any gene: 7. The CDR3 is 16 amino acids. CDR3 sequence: CASSPKLAGDPYEQYF. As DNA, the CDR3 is TGCGCCAGCAGCCCAAAACTAGCGGGAGATCCCTACGAGCAGTACTTC.

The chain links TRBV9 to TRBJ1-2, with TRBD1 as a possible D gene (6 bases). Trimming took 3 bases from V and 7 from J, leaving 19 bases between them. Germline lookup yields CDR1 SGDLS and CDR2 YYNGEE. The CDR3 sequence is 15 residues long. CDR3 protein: CASSADRTLTFGYTF. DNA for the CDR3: TGTGCCAGCAGCGCCGACAGGACCCTAACATTTGGCTACACCTTC.

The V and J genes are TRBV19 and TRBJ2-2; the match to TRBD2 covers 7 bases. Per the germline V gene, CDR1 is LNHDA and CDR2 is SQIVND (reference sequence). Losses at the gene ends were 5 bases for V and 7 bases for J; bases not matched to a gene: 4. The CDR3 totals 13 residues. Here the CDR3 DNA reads TGTGCCAGTAGTCCCGGGGGGTTCGGGGAGCTGTTTTTT. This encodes CASSPGGFGELFF.

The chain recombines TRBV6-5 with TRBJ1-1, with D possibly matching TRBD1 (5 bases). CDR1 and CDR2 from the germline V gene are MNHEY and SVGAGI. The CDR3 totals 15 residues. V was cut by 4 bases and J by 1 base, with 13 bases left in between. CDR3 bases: TGTGCCAGCAGTTTGACAGACTTGGGGAACACTGAAGCTTTCTTT. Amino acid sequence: CASSLTDLGNTEAFF.

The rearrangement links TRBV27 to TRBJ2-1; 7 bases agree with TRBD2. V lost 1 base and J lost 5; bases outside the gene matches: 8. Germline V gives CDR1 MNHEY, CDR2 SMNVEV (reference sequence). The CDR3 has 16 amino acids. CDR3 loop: CASSLLGREPNNEQFF. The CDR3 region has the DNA TGTGCCAGCAGTTTATTAGGGCGGGAGCCCAACAATGAGCAGTTCTTC.

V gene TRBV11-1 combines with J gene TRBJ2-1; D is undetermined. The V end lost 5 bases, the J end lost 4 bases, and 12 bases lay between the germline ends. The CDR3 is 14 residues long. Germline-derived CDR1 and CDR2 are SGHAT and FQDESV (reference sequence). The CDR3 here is CASSTDPEYNEQFF. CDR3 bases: TGTGCCAGCAGCACAGATCCCGAATACAATGAGCAGTTCTTC.

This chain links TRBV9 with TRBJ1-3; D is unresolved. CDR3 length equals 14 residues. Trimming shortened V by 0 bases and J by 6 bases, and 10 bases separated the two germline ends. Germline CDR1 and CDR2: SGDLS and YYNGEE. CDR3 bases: TGTGCCAGCAGCGTAGGCGGAGTTATAAACACCATATATTTT. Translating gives CASSVGGVINTIYF.

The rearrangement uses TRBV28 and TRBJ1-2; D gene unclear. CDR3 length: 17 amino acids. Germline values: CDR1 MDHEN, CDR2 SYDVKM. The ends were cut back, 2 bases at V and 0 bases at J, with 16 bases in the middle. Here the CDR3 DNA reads TGTGCCAGCAGTTTAGCTGCCCGAGAGCGAGCTAACTATGGCTACACCTTC. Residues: CASSLAARERANYGYTF.

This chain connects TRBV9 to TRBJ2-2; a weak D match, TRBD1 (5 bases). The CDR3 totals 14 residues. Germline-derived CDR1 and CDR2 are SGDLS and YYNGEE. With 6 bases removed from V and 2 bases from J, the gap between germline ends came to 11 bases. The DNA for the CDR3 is TGTGCCAGCACCGACAGAGACAACACCGGGGAGCTGTTTTTT. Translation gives CASTDRDNTGELFF.

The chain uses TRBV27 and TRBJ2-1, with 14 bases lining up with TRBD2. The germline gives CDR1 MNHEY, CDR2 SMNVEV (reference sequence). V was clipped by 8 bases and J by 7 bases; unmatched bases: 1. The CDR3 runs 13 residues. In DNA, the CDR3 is TGTGCCAGCGGACTAGCGGGAGGTAATGAGCAGTTCTTC. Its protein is CASGLAGGNEQFF.

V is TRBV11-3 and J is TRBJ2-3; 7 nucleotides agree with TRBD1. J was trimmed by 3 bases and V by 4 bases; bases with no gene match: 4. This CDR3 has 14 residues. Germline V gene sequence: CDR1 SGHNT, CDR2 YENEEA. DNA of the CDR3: TGTGCCAGCAGCTCCGCCAGGGGGACAGATACGCAGTATTTT. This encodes CASSSARGTDTQYF.

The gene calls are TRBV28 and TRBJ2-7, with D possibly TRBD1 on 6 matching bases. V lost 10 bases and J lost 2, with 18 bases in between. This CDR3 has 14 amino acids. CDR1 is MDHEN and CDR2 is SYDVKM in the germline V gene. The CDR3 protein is CATLYRASTYEQYF. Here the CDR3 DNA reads TGTGCCACTCTCTACAGGGCTTCGACCTACGAGCAGTACTTC.

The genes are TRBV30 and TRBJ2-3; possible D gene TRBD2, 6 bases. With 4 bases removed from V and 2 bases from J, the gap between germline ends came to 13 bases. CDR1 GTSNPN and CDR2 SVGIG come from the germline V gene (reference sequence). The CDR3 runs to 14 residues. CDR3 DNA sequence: TGTGCCTGGACCGAATGGGAGGACACAGATACGCAGTATTTT. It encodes CAWTEWEDTDTQYF.

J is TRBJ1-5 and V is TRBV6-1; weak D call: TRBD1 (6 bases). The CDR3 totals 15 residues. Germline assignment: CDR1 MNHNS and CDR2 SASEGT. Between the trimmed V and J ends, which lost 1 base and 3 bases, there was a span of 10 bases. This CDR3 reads CASSEGRGPNQPQHF. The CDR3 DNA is TGTGCCAGCAGTGAAGGCAGGGGCCCCAATCAGCCCCAGCATTTT.

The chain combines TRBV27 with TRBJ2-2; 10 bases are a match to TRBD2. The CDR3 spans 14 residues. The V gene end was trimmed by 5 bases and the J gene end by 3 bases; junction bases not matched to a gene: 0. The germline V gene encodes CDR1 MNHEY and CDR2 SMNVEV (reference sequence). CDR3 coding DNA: TGTGCCAGCAGTAGCGGGAGGGACACCGGGGAGCTGTTTTTT. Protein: CASSSGRDTGELFF.

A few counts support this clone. The CDR3 DNA reads TGTGCCAGCAGTGAAGGGGGGCAGGGGTATCAGCCCCAGCATTTT. It codes for CASSEGGQGYQPQHF. The V call is TRBV6-1, the J call TRBJ1-5; tentatively, D is TRBD1 (6 bases). The germline V and J ends were trimmed by 1 base and 5 bases, with 12 bases remaining between them. This CDR3 region has 15 residues. In germline, CDR1 is MNHNS, CDR2 SASEGT.

CDR3 nucleotides: TGTGCCAGCAGTTTAGGACAGGACATTTCCGAGCAGTACTTC. Translated, it gives CASSLGQDISEQYF. The rearrangement uses TRBV27 and TRBJ2-7; 7 nucleotides agree with TRBD1. The V gene's germline CDR1 is MNHEY and CDR2 SMNVEV (reference sequence). V shed 2 bases, J shed 6 bases, and the junction held 7 bases outside the gene matches. This CDR3 region has 14 residues.

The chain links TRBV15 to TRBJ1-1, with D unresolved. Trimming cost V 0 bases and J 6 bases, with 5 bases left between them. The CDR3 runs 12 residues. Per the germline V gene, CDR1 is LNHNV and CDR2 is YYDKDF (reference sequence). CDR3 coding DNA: TGTGCCACCAGCAGAGATGGCCCTGAAGCTTTCTTT. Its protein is CATSRDGPEAFF. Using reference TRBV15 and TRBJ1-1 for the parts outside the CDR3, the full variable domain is DAMVIQNPRYQVTQFGKPVTLSCSQTLNHNVMYWYQQKSSQAPKLLFHYYDKDFNNEADTPDNFQSRRPNTSFCFLDIRSPGLGDTAMYLCATSRDGPEAFFGQGTRLTVV.

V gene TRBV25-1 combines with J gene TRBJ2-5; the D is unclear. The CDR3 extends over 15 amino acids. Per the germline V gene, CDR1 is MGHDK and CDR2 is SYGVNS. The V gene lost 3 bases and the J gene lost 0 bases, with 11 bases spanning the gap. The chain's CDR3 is CASSEGSWYQETQYF. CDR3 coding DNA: TGTGCCAGCAGTGAGGGCTCCTGGTACCAAGAGACCCAGTACTTC.

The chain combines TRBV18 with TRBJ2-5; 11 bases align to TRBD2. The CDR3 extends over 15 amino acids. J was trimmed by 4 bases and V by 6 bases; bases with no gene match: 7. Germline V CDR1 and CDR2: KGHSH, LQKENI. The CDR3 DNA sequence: TGTGCCAGCTCCGCACTAGCGGGAGTTAGAGAGACCCAGTACTTC. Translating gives CASSALAGVRETQYF.

The CDR3 sequence is CAWGGATGAGNTIYF. CDR3 DNA: TGTGCCTGGGGGGGGGCGACTGGAGCCGGAAACACCATATATTTT. This sequence joins TRBV30 and TRBJ1-3; D perhaps matches TRBD1 (6 bases). CDR3 length: 15 residues. V lost 5 bases and J 4 bases, leaving 18 bases between the germline ends. Germline lookup yields CDR1 GTSNPN and CDR2 SVGIG (reference sequence).

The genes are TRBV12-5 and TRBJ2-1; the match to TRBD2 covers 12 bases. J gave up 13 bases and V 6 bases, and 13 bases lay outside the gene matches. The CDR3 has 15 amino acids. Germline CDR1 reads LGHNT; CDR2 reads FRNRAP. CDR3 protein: CASGHGLAGMPLQFF. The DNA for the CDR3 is TGTGCTAGTGGCCACGGACTAGCGGGAATGCCTCTCCAGTTCTTC.